This note documents a single TCR beta chain sequence. The antigen is not known. Template switching added a universal primer site, and cDNA bore unique molecular identifiers. TCRdb re-analysed the 5' RACE reads in MiXCR, keeping a single row per CDR3 protein. The table includes about 530,000 distinct CDR3 sequences, around 22% detected once. The CDR3 is 16 residues long. Looked up from germline, CDR1 is DFQATT and CDR2 is SNEGSKA (reference sequence). Unmatched junction bases numbered 6, after V lost 5 bases and J lost 4 bases. The data stem from a study of identical twins. Study-wide points: While abundant cord blood beta clonotypes carried fewer insertions, memory repertoires showed no such pattern. Monozygotic twin pairs showed more out-of-frame TCR alpha sharing than models estimated.

The data also belong to a second study, concerning yellow fever vaccine responses in identical twins. That study adds: Twins' vaccine T cell response reportedly gave the appearance of partial convergence and partial personalization.

The chain carries TRBV20-1 and TRBJ2-1, with 15 bases lining up with TRBD2. The TCR was taken from a woman aged 18-29 years in good health. The sequencing sample was made of CD4+ T cells sorted from blood. The CDR3 bases are TGCAGTGCTTATGCCGGGACTAGCGGGAGGTACAATGAGCAGTTCTTC. It specifies CSAYAGTSGRYNEQFF.